Below are 9 T cell receptor beta chains sequenced from a single sample in a study of prognosis after radiotherapy for stage I lung cancer. By two-round multiplex PCR, the TCR beta CDR3 was amplified from genomic DNA. Every TRBV and TRBJ gene had its own specific primer in first-round PCR. From the multiplex PCR reads, TCRdb called clonotypes with MiXCR, one entry per CDR3 protein. The data show around 18,000 distinct CDR3 sequences, approximately 28% seen once. The sequencing used PBMCs, collected before or after stereotactic body radiation therapy (not recorded which). These receptors were collected from a donor over 45 with non-small cell lung cancer.

The V and J genes are TRBV5-1 and TRBJ2-1; tentatively, D is TRBD2 (5 bases). This CDR3 has 15 amino acids. Looked up from germline, CDR1 is SGHRS and CDR2 is YFSETQ. V was shortened by 3 bases and J by 3 bases, with 13 bases between the two germline ends. In nucleotides, the CDR3 is TGCGCCAGCAGCTCAGCGGTGGGCTACTACAATGAGCAGTTCTTC. It yields the protein CASSSAVGYYNEQFF. The full variable domain, its missing parts supplied by reference TRBV5-1 and TRBJ2-1, is KAGVTQTPRYLIKTRGQQVTLSCSPISGHRSVSWYQQTPGQGLQFLFEYFSETQRNKGNFPGRFSGRQFSNSRSEMNVSTLELGDSALYLCASSSAVGYYNEQFFGPGTRLTVL.

This clonotype was found many times. Given a much more abundant clone one base away, this may be a read error. The chain is built from TRBV11-1 and TRBJ1-2; 7 bases line up with TRBD1. Looked up from germline, CDR1 is SGHAT and CDR2 is FQDESV (reference sequence). Trimming removed 5 bases from V and 5 bases from J; junction bases left unmatched: 8. The CDR3 loop spans 14 amino acids. CDR3: CASSLRTGGYGYTF. The CDR3 DNA follows: TGTGCCAGCAGCCTAAGGACAGGTGGATATGGCTACACCTTC.

On this clonotype: It differs at one base from a far larger clone, so likely a read error. This chain uses TRBV28 with TRBJ2-1, with 9 positions matching TRBD2. Trimming cost V 3 bases and J 9 bases; bases outside gene matches: 6. The CDR3 has 14 residues. Germline loops: CDR1 MDHEN, CDR2 SYDVKM. CDR3 bases: TGTGCCAGCAGTTTCTGCGGGAGGGCGGTTGAGCAGTTCTTC. Its protein is CASSFCGRAVEQFF. Together with reference TRBV28 and TRBJ2-1, the CDR3 gives the full variable domain: DVKVTQSSRYLVKRTGEKVFLECVQDMDHENMFWYRQDPGLGLRLIYFSYDVKMKEKGDIPEGYSVSREKKERFSLILESASTNQTSMYLCASSFCGRAVEQFFGPGTRLTVL.

Points on this clonotype: A much larger clonotype is one base distant, so this may be a read error. The rearrangement joins TRBV12-3 or TRBV12-4 to TRBJ2-5, with unresolved D. V lost 5 bases to trimming and J lost 4 bases, with 17 bases between them. This CDR3 spans 15 amino acids. DNA for the CDR3: TGTGCCAGCAGTGAAGAGACAAGGATAGGAGAGACCCAGTACTTC. It specifies CASSEETRIGETQYF.

In this sample, this clonotype turned up many times. The rearrangement uses TRBV19 and TRBJ1-1; a weak D match, TRBD1 (5 bases). CDR1 and CDR2 (germline): LNHDA, SQIVND (reference sequence). The CDR3 is 14 amino acids. The V end was cut by 6 bases, the J end by 1 base, with 12 bases between. In nucleotides, the CDR3 is TGTGCCAGTAGAACTACAGGAGGGAACACTGAAGCTTTCTTT. The encoded protein is CASRTTGGNTEAFF.

In its sample, this clonotype was seen many times. This chain uses TRBV2 with TRBJ1-5, with D uncertain. V was clipped by 3 bases and J by 4 bases, with 10 bases between them. Germline V gives CDR1 SNHLY, CDR2 FYNNEI. The CDR3 has 14 amino acids. CDR3 amino acids: CASSEFWGNQPQHF. CDR3 in DNA: TGTGCCAGCAGTGAGTTTTGGGGTAATCAGCCCCAGCATTTT.

A few counts support this clonotype. This likely traces to a read error, being one base from a far larger clone. The chain carries TRBV7-9 and TRBJ2-5, with 9 bases aligning to TRBD2. Germline CDR1 SEHNR, CDR2 FQNEAQ (reference sequence). The CDR3 is made up of 16 amino acids. The CDR3 DNA reads TGTGCCAGCAGCTTAGGCCTGAGGCGGGAGGGCGAGACCCGGTACTTC. As protein: CASSLGLRREGETRYF.

This clonotype was observed at least ten times. V and J are TRBV6-1 and TRBJ1-1, with D tentatively TRBD1 (5 bases). The CDR3 totals 13 residues. CDR1 is MNHNS and CDR2 is SASEGT in the germline V gene. V was pared by 3 bases and J by 4 bases, with 9 bases between. The CDR3 DNA is TGTGCCAGCAGTGACAGGGAGGCCACTGAAGCTTTCTTT. Translating it yields CASSDREATEAFF.

In the case of this clonotype: A read error may produce the germline difference seen at one junction end. The chain carries TRBV6-8 and TRBJ2-5; 8 nucleotides align to TRBD2. From germline, CDR1 is MNHGY and CDR2 SAAAGT. The CDR3 contains 14 residues. In DNA, the CDR3 is TGTGCCAGTAGTCCGGGACTAGTTCGCGAGACCAAGTACTTC. Translated: CASSPGLVRETKYF.